These 9 T cell receptor beta chains were sequenced from one sample in a study of T cell responses to AZD1222 COVID-19 vaccine. The method was immunoSEQ multiplex PCR; TCRdb's version includes in-frame clones alone and lacks a portion of them. The sample includes 200,000 or so clones, 85% to 90% of them seen just once. The sequenced sample was peripheral blood, obtained on day 0 of MenACWY control vaccination. These TCRs come from an adult in good health.

The rearrangement uses TRBV28 and TRBJ1-2; 7 nucleotides agree with TRBD1. Germline lookup yields CDR1 MDHEN and CDR2 SYDVKM. The junction had 10 bases not matched to a gene; V was cut back by 5 bases and J by 4 bases. The CDR3 has 15 amino acids. CDR3 DNA sequence: TGTGCCAGCAGTCCCAGGACAGGACACAGCTATGGCTACACCTTC. Its protein is CASSPRTGHSYGYTF.

The genes are TRBV15 and TRBJ1-4; no firm D call. Germline lookup yields CDR1 LNHNV and CDR2 YYDKDF (reference sequence). V was cut by 0 bases and J by 5 bases, with 13 bases left in between. The CDR3 length is 16 residues. CDR3 protein: CATSRDLADINEKLFF. The CDR3 region has the DNA TGTGCCACCAGCAGAGATCTGGCAGACATAAATGAAAAACTGTTTTTT.

On this clone: The sample has other DNA sequences that encode this CDR3 too. This rearrangement joins TRBV28 to TRBJ1-2; D unresolved. The CDR3 has 11 residues. Germline CDR1 reads MDHEN; CDR2 reads SYDVKM. Trimming cost V 2 bases and J 8 bases, with 6 bases left between them. Here the CDR3 reads CASSLGRGYTF. The CDR3 DNA follows: TGTGCCAGCAGTTTAGGGAGAGGCTACACCTTC.

The chain has TRBV6-5 and TRBJ2-3; 8 bases agree with TRBD1. The CDR3 covers 13 residues. CDR1 and CDR2 (germline): MNHEY, SVGAGI. V trimming: 6 bases; J trimming: 5 bases; junction bases outside the gene matches: 4. The CDR3 spells CASRTTGGDTQYF. As DNA, the CDR3 is TGTGCCAGCAGGACTACAGGGGGAGATACGCAGTATTTT.

This clone was recorded once. The chain has TRBV5-1 and TRBJ2-7; 8 bases match TRBD1. Germline assignment: CDR1 SGHRS and CDR2 YFSETQ. After removal of 0 bases from V and 9 bases from J, the junction contained 5 bases not matched to a gene. CDR3 length: 13 residues. The CDR3 reads CASSLGQGAGQYF. The CDR3 region has the DNA TGCGCCAGCAGCTTGGGGCAGGGGGCCGGGCAGTACTTC.

V gene TRBV5-1 combines with J gene TRBJ2-2, with 8 bases matching TRBD1. The CDR3 has 16 residues. J lost 1 base, V lost 0 bases, and 2 bases had no gene match. Germline V gene lookup returns CDR1 SGHRS and CDR2 YFSETQ. CDR3 coding DNA: TGCGCCAGCAGCTTGGGCGGGACAGGGAACACCGGGGAGCTGTTTTTT. Translated, it gives CASSLGGTGNTGELFF.

This rearrangement joins TRBV2 to TRBJ1-3; D is ambiguous. This CDR3 is built from 15 residues. The V and J ends lost 2 bases and 4 bases respectively, with 12 bases between them. The germline CDR1 and CDR2 sequences are SNHLY and FYNNEI. CDR3 bases: TGTGCCAGCAGTGAAAGTCCGGGAAAGGGAAACACCATATATTTT. Its translation is CASSESPGKGNTIYF.

This clone was counted between two and nine times. An end of the junction does not agree with germline; a read error may underlie this. The chain uses TRBV6-6 and TRBJ2-7, with D perhaps TRBD1 or TRBD2 (5 bases each). In germline, CDR1 is MNHNY, CDR2 SVGAGI (reference sequence). The CDR3 is made up of 11 amino acids. Here the CDR3 DNA reads TGTGCCAGCAGGAGGGACCACGATCAGTACTTC. Encoded protein: CASRRDHDQYF.

This chain connects TRBV7-8 to TRBJ2-2; D gene unclear. Looked up from germline, CDR1 is SGHVS and CDR2 is FQNEAQ. V lost 2 bases to trimming and J lost 0 bases, with 13 bases between them. The CDR3 has 17 amino acids. The CDR3, as DNA: TGTGCCAGCAGCTTAATAGTTGCGGACGCGAACACCGGGGAGCTGTTTTTT. Translated, it gives CASSLIVADANTGELFF.